The clone carrying this T cell receptor beta chain was observed a handful of times. Its antigen is unidentified. The CDR3 length is 16 residues. Between the trimmed V and J ends, which lost 5 bases and 3 bases, there was a span of 20 bases. Germline V CDR1 and CDR2: SGHTA, FQGNSA. The sample comes from a study of regulatory T cells in long-lasting Graves disease. Study outcomes and limitations: Under persistent disease, TRBV28, TRBJ1-2 and TRBJ2-5 were used preferentially. Compared with new cases, persistent Graves' patients showed reduced TCR diversity.

Library construction for TCR beta used iRepertoire HTBI primers and Arm-PCR of CDR3 regions. TCRdb recomputed calls from the multiplex PCR reads with MiXCR, one row per CDR3 protein. The data show 440,000 or so distinct CDR3 sequences, over 15% seen once. Regarding time point: newly diagnosed GD, antithyroid drugs for less than 3 months. Construction of the TCR library relied on RNA isolated from PBMCs. This sample was shared with a second study, whose subject was T cells in Graves' hyperthyroidism and ophthalmopathy. According to that study: First-round RT-PCR targeting the TCR CDR3 was performed with the HTBI primer set.

This rearrangement joins TRBV7-2 to TRBJ2-7; TRBD1 or TRBD2 may be the D gene (5 bases each). The receptor was isolated from a woman aged 25 to 45 with Graves disease. The sample in question was peripheral blood mononuclear cells (PBMCs), obtained at new diagnosis, from a patient treated with antithyroid drugs. CDR3 protein: CASSPQFRGAGYEQYF. The CDR3 DNA reads as TGTGCCAGCAGCCCCCAATTTAGGGGCGCGGGCTACGAGCAGTACTTC. Filled out from reference TRBV7-2 and TRBJ2-7, the complete variable domain reads GAGVSQSPSNKVTEKGKDVELRCDPISGHTALYWYRQSLGQGLEFLIYFQGNSAPDKSGLPSDRFSAERTGGSVSTLTIQRTQQEDSAVYLCASSPQFRGAGYEQYFGPGTRLTVT.